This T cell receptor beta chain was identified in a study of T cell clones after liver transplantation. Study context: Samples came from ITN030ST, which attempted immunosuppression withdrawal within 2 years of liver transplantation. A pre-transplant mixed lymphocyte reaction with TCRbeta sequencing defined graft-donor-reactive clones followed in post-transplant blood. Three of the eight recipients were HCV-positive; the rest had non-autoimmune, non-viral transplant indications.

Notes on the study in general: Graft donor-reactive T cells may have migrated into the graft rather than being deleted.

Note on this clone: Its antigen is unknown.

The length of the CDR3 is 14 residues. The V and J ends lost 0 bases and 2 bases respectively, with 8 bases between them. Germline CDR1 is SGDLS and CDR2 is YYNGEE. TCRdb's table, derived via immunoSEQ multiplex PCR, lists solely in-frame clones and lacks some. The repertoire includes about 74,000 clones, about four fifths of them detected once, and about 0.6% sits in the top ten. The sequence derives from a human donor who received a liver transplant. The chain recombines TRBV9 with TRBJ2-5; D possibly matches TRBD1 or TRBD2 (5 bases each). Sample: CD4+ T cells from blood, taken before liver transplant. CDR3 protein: CASSVGGVQETQYF. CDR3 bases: TGTGCCAGCAGCGTAGGAGGGGTTCAAGAGACCCAGTACTTC.